This T cell receptor beta chain originates from a study of blood T cell repertoires in COVID-19. Study at large: Samples taken during acute and convalescent COVID-19 were collected in the United States, Italy and Spain. Sample material is recorded as cDNA or gDNA derived from T cells, B-cell-depleted T cells, or PBMCs.

As regards this clone: Other DNA sequences in this specimen translate into the identical CDR3.

Methods used by the authors: Estimates of nucleated cell counts were drawn from the amplification of reference gene primers. The repertoire was sequenced with immunoSEQ multiplex PCR; TCRdb's copy has only in-frame clones and lacks some. The V and J calls and clone size are taken from that table; D and trimming were inferred from the DNA. The sample lists 200,000 or so clones, more than 70% occurring once. CDR1 and CDR2 (germline): MNHEY, SVGEGT. The CDR3 extends over 15 amino acids. The trim removed 5 bases at V and 0 bases at J, leaving 6 bases unmatched. This chain uses TRBV6-2 or TRBV6-3 with TRBJ2-7; 8 bases match TRBD2. Sample: peripheral blood. The TCR sequence derives from a woman aged 55-69 years with acute or convalescent COVID-19. DNA of the CDR3: TGTGCCAGCAGTCGACTAGCGCAAAGCTCCTACGAGCAGTACTTC. This translates into CASSRLAQSSYEQYF.